This T cell receptor beta chain comes out of a study of molecular identifiers for immune sequencing clone quantification. Study-wide results and caveats: Detecting spiked Jurkat TCR RNA from one cell among about a million naive cells was reportedly possible. Clones with over 20 RNA copies captured over 99% of effector molecules but under 1% of naive ones.

CD8+CD4-CCR7+CD45RA+ sorting gave the naive CD8 T cells. The germline V gene has CDR1 LGHNA and CDR2 YSLEER. The CDR3 loop spans 13 amino acids. About this clonotype: Its antigen is as yet unknown. One junction end disagrees with the germline gene, perhaps due to a read error.

Using its own MiXCR run on the PCR reads, TCRdb lists one record per CDR3 protein. Here the sample spans more than 550,000 distinct CDR3 sequences, 25% being singletons. The sample comprised naive CD8+ T cells from blood, with Jurkat cell RNA spiked in. Subset reported: FACS-sorted CD8+CD4-CCR7+CD45RA+ naive T cells. This rearrangement joins TRBV4-3 to TRBJ1-5; D is unresolved. This TCR came from a human donor in good health. Some libraries in this study had Jurkat cell RNA spiked in. CDR3 region: CARSQDWYGPPHF. DNA for the CDR3: TGCGCCCGCAGCCAAGATTGGTATGGGCCCCCGCATTTT.